The 20 T cell receptor beta chains below were found in one sample sequenced in a study of cytomegalovirus exposure and HLA in healthy donors. Primers for the PCR totalled 60 Vbeta and 13 Jbeta. Profiled with immunoSEQ multiplex PCR; TCRdb holds only in-frame clones, not every one. Here the sample spans about 140,000 clones, about 80% being singletons. What was sequenced was PBMCs. These receptor sequences come from a man aged 35 to 55 in good health and CMV-seropositive.

The V gene is TRBV4-1, the J gene TRBJ1-5; tentative D call: TRBD1 (5 bases). Germline V gene sequence: CDR1 MGHRA, CDR2 YSYEKL. V was shortened by 1 base and J by 0 bases, with 16 bases between the two germline ends. The length of the CDR3 is 18 residues. This CDR3 reads CASSQVDMGFYSNQPQHF. The CDR3 DNA reads as TGCGCCAGCAGCCAAGTGGACATGGGGTTTTATAGCAATCAGCCCCAGCATTTT.

This clone was recorded many times. The chain couples TRBV5-1 to TRBJ1-6, with unresolved D. The CDR3 runs 15 residues. Germline loops: CDR1 SGHRS, CDR2 YFSETQ. V dropped 3 bases and J dropped 7 bases, with 14 bases sitting between them. The CDR3 reads CASSSDPLGNSPLHF. As DNA, the CDR3 is TGCGCCAGCAGCTCTGACCCCCTCGGGAATTCACCCCTCCACTTT.

V is TRBV30 and J is TRBJ2-7; D remains ambiguous. V dropped 4 bases and J dropped 5 bases, with 15 bases sitting between them. This CDR3 comprises 13 residues. Germline CDR1 reads GTSNPN; CDR2 reads SVGIG (reference sequence). The DNA of the CDR3 is TGTGCCTGGAACCCACCCCCAGTCCACGAGCAGTACTTC. This sequence encodes CAWNPPPVHEQYF.

CDR3 coding DNA: TGTGCCTGGAGCAAGAGCTCCTACAATGAGCAGTTCTTC. It is translated as CAWSKSSYNEQFF. The rearrangement joins TRBV30 to TRBJ2-1; D is uncertain. Looked up from germline, CDR1 is GTSNPN and CDR2 is SVGIG (reference sequence). Deletions cut 3 bases from V and 0 bases from J, with 6 bases between. The CDR3 loop spans 13 amino acids.

The rearrangement links TRBV2 to TRBJ2-1; 9 nucleotides match TRBD1. CDR1 is SNHLY, CDR2 FYNNEI, per germline. After removal of 5 bases from V and 4 bases from J, the junction contained 3 bases not matched to a gene. This CDR3 contains 14 residues. CDR3 sequence reads: CASSPGQGYNEQFF. CDR3 nucleotide sequence: TGTGCCAGCAGTCCGGGACAGGGATACAATGAGCAGTTCTTC. Based on the CDR3 plus reference TRBV2 and TRBJ2-1, the full variable domain is EPEVTQTPSHQVTQMGQEVILRCVPISNHLYFYWYRQILGQKVEFLVSFYNNEISEKSEIFDDQFSVERPDGSNFTLKIRSTKLEDSAMYFCASSPGQGYNEQFFGPGTRLTVL.

The chain combines TRBV9 with TRBJ2-3; D possibly corresponds to TRBD2 (6 bases). The CDR3 contains 15 residues. Per the germline V gene, CDR1 is SGDLS and CDR2 is YYNGEE. The V gene lost 0 bases and the J gene lost 4 bases, with 12 bases spanning the gap. CDR3 loop: CASSVDGGWSDTQYF. The DNA for the CDR3 is TGTGCCAGCAGCGTAGACGGGGGATGGTCAGATACGCAGTATTTT.

V is TRBV18 and J is TRBJ1-1, with D unclear. The CDR3 length is 15 residues. Germline V gene sequence: CDR1 KGHSH, CDR2 LQKENI. The V end was cut by 6 bases, the J end by 3 bases, with 17 bases between. The DNA of the CDR3 is TGTGCCAGCTCCCGGACGGGGAGTGCGGACACTGAAGCTTTCTTT. The encoded protein is CASSRTGSADTEAFF.

The V call is TRBV27, the J call TRBJ1-1; maybe TRBD1 (6 bases). CDR3 length equals 14 residues. Germline CDR1 is MNHEY and CDR2 is SMNVEV (reference sequence). Trimming left V 1 base short and J 4 bases short, with 10 bases between. CDR3 DNA: TGTGCCAGCAGTTTATACAGGGTTCGCACTGAAGCTTTCTTT. This encodes CASSLYRVRTEAFF.

This clone was seen a handful of times. The CDR3 DNA reads as TGTGCCAGCAGCCTCTCAGGGTTGAATGGCTACACCTTC. It is translated as CASSLSGLNGYTF. This chain uses TRBV27 with TRBJ1-2; tentative D call: TRBD1 (5 bases). CDR1 is MNHEY, CDR2 SMNVEV, per germline (reference sequence). Trimming removed 6 bases at V and 6 bases at J, with 14 bases between. This CDR3 is built from 13 residues.

About this clone: The same CDR3 can be traced to other DNA sequences in this sample. The V gene is TRBV7-9, the J gene TRBJ1-3; D remains ambiguous. Trimming pared 3 bases from V and 0 bases from J, leaving 9 bases between. This CDR3 spans 15 amino acids. Germline V gene lookup returns CDR1 SEHNR and CDR2 FQNEAQ (reference sequence). CDR3 protein: CASSLRGSSGNTIYF. The CDR3 DNA follows: TGTGCCAGCAGCTTGAGAGGGAGCTCTGGAAACACCATATATTTT.

This chain links TRBV7-2 with TRBJ1-2, with 8 bases identical to TRBD1. The V and J ends lost 0 bases and 7 bases, in that order; junction bases with no gene match: 4. The CDR3 is made up of 14 amino acids. Germline CDR1 SGHTA, CDR2 FQGNSA. The CDR3 loop is CASSLAQGAAGYTF. CDR3 nucleotide sequence: TGTGCCAGCAGCTTAGCTCAGGGGGCTGCTGGCTACACCTTC.

This rearrangement joins TRBV10-3 to TRBJ1-1, with D unclear. The CDR3 is made up of 14 amino acids. Trimming pared 4 bases from V and 2 bases from J, leaving 11 bases between. Germline V gene sequence: CDR1 ENHRY, CDR2 SYGVKD. This CDR3 reads CAISVGVYNTEAFF. Here the CDR3 DNA reads TGTGCCATCAGTGTCGGGGTTTATAACACTGAAGCTTTCTTT.

The count of this clone is one. The chain combines TRBV7-9 with TRBJ1-5, with 7 bases aligning to TRBD1. This CDR3 spans 15 amino acids. Per the germline V gene, CDR1 is SEHNR and CDR2 is FQNEAQ (reference sequence). The J segment lost 4 bases and the V segment lost 1 base, leaving 4 bases of the junction unmatched. The CDR3, as DNA: TGTGCCAGCAGCTTAGGAGGGACAGCTAATCAGCCCCAGCATTTT. This sequence encodes CASSLGGTANQPQHF.

The chain joins TRBV19 to TRBJ1-1, with D unclear. The length of the CDR3 is 12 residues. V was trimmed by 3 bases and J by 4 bases, leaving 6 bases between them. The V gene's germline CDR1 is LNHDA and CDR2 SQIVND (reference sequence). CDR3 nucleotide sequence: TGTGCCAGTAGTATGCGTGGCACTGAAGCTTTCTTT. Residues: CASSMRGTEAFF. Full variable domain (outside the CDR3, taken from reference TRBV19 and TRBJ1-1): DGGITQSPKYLFRKEGQNVTLSCEQNLNHDAMYWYRQDPGQGLRLIYYSQIVNDFQKGDIAEGYSVSREKKESFPLTVTSAQKNPTAFYLCASSMRGTEAFFGQGTRLTVV.

V and J are TRBV18 and TRBJ2-3, with TRBD2 as a possible D gene (6 bases). Trimming took off 4 bases at V and 3 bases at J, with 11 bases between the two ends. The CDR3 covers 14 residues. Germline V gives CDR1 KGHSH, CDR2 LQKENI. The CDR3 loop reads CASSQSAGTDTQYF. In nucleotides, the CDR3 is TGTGCCAGCTCACAGAGTGCGGGGACAGATACGCAGTATTTT.

This chain links TRBV30 with TRBJ2-5, with D possibly TRBD1 on 6 matching bases. The J call may be wrong; the DNA end is better matched by TRBJ2-7. The germline V gene has CDR1 GTSNPN and CDR2 SVGIG (reference sequence). The CDR3 totals 13 residues. CDR3 protein: CAWSVKGAYEQYF. CDR3 DNA: TGTGCCTGGAGTGTTAAGGGGGCCTACGAGCAGTACTTC.

The CDR3 sequence is CASSLGGQDGYGYTF. The CDR3, as DNA: TGTGCCAGCAGCTTGGGGGGGCAGGACGGCTATGGCTACACCTTC. This chain joins TRBV5-6 and TRBJ1-2; the D gene is possibly TRBD1 (6 bases). Germline values: CDR1 SGHDT, CDR2 YYEEEE. There are 15 residues in the CDR3. V lost 0 bases to trimming and J lost 4 bases, with 13 bases between them.

The chain is built from TRBV5-8 and TRBJ2-7; the D gene is possibly TRBD1 (6 bases). V dropped 5 bases and J dropped 3 bases, with 21 bases sitting between them. The CDR3 loop spans 16 amino acids. The germline V gene has CDR1 SGHTS and CDR2 YDEGEE. Written as DNA, the CDR3 is TGTGCCAGCAGATATAGGACAGACCGGAGTTTCTACGAGCAGTACTTC. As protein: CASRYRTDRSFYEQYF.

This chain joins TRBV7-8 and TRBJ1-2; TRBD1 might be the D (5 bases). V gave up 2 bases and J gave up 3 bases, with 16 bases separating them. The CDR3 contains 16 residues. Germline values: CDR1 SGHVS, CDR2 FQNEAQ. The CDR3 is CASSLRDSLSHYGYTF. CDR3 nucleotides: TGTGCCAGCAGCTTAAGGGACTCCCTGTCGCACTATGGCTACACCTTC.

The chain recombines TRBV14 with TRBJ1-6; TRBD1 aligns across 7 bases. Per the germline V gene, CDR1 is SGHDN and CDR2 is FVKESK. This CDR3 is 16 amino acids long. The J segment lost 13 bases and the V segment lost 1 base, leaving 13 bases of the junction unmatched. The CDR3 loop is CASSQAGDRVSVPLHF. In nucleotides, the CDR3 is TGTGCCAGCAGCCAAGCCGGAGACAGGGTTTCGGTTCCCCTCCACTTT.